This T cell receptor (beta chain) was sequenced for a study of cytomegalovirus exposure and HLA in healthy donors. Study context: Some 85 million unique TCRs, all from HLA-typed donors, were included in an early release of the data.

The CDR3 covers 15 residues. Germline trimming cut 3 bases from V and 4 bases from J; bases unmatched to any gene: 3. Germline CDR1 SGHRS, CDR2 YFSETQ. Both 60 Vbeta primers and 13 Jbeta primers went into the PCR. Measured with immunoSEQ multiplex PCR; TCRdb has only the in-frame clones, and not every one. Recorded for this sample: 150,000 to 200,000 clones. The TCR was taken from a woman between 18 and 30 years old in good health and CMV-seropositive. The chain links TRBV5-1 to TRBJ2-1, with 11 bases identical to TRBD2. The specimen was PBMCs. This CDR3 is CASSSGTSGYNEQFF. In DNA, the CDR3 is TGCGCCAGCAGCTCCGGGACTAGCGGTTACAATGAGCAGTTCTTC.